This entry is about one T cell receptor beta chain. The CDR3 totals 17 residues. The germline CDR1 and CDR2 sequences are SGHTS and YDEGEE. The junction had 9 bases not matched to a gene; V was cut back by 3 bases and J by 3 bases. This specimen comes from a study of control samples from healthy donors and cancer patients. Sequencing used immunoSEQ multiplex PCR; TCRdb keeps in-frame clones, though not all of them. The sample records approximately 150,000 clones, just over 85% being singletons. The genes are TRBV5-8 and TRBJ1-2, with 12 positions matching TRBD1. The sequencing sample was made of blood. The TCR originated in a man between 18 and 35 years old in good health. This CDR3 is CASSWSGTGGRYYGYTF. The CDR3 coding sequence is TGTGCCAGCAGCTGGTCCGGGACAGGGGGCCGGTACTATGGCTACACCTTC.